This TCR beta chain was recorded in a study of glioma-infiltrating T cells after dendritic cell vaccination. Study-level findings and limits: Patients with more pretreatment TILs had longer time to progression and survival. Few patients contributed both blood and tumor specimens.

A remark on this clone: Its target is not known.

None of the glioblastoma patients had an isocitrate dehydrogenase mutation. Trimming removed 1 base at V and 4 bases at J, with 16 bases between. The CDR3 is 16 residues long. CDR1 and CDR2 from the germline V gene are SGHRS and YFSETQ. Amplification used 60 V beta primers and 13 J beta primers. Method: immunoSEQ multiplex PCR; TCRdb's copy keeps in-frame clones and lacks some. The sample holds about 73,000 clones, almost 85% seen once. The chain carries TRBV5-1 and TRBJ2-3, with D maybe TRBD1 (6 bases). The source is a human donor with glioblastoma. The sample in question was blood, obtained before dendritic cell vaccination. CDR3 sequence reads: CASSLWSTGGPDTQYF. The CDR3 nucleotides are TGCGCCAGCAGCTTGTGGTCGACAGGTGGCCCAGATACGCAGTATTTT.